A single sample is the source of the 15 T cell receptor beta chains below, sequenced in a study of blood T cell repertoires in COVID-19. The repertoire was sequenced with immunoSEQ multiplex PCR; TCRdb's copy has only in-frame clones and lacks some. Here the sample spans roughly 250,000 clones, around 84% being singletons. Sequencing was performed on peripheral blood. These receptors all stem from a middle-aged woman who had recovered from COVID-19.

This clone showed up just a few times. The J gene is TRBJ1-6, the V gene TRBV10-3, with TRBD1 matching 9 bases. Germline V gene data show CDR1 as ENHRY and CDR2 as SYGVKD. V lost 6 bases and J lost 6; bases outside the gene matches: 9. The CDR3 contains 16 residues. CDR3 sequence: CAIRAGQGRTNSPLHF. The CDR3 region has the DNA TGTGCCATCAGGGCTGGACAGGGGCGAACTAATTCACCCCTCCACTTT.

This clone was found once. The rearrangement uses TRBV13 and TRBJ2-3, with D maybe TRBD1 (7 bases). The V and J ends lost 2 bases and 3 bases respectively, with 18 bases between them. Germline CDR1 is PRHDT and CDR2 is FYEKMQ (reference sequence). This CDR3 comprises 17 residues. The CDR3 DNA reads TGTGCCAGCAGCTTATCCGGCAGGGGGGTTTGGACAGATACGCAGTATTTT. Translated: CASSLSGRGVWTDTQYF. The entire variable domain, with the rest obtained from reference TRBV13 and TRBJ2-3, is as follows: AAGVIQSPRHLIKEKRETATLKCYPIPRHDTVYWYQQGPGQDPQFLISFYEKMQSDKGSIPDRFSAQQFSDYHSELNMSSLELGDSALYFCASSLSGRGVWTDTQYFGPGTRLTVL.

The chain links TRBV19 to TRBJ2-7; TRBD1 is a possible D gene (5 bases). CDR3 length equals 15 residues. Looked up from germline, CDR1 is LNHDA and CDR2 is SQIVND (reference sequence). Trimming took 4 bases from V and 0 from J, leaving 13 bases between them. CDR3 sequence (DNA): TGTGCCAGTAGTAGAGGACACCTGATCTCCTACGAGCAGTACTTC. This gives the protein CASSRGHLISYEQYF.

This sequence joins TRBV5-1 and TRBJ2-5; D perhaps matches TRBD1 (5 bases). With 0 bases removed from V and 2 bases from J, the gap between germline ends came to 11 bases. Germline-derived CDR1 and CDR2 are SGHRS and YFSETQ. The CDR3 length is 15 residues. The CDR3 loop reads CASSLGTTNQETQYF. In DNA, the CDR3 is TGCGCCAGCAGCTTGGGGACAACAAATCAAGAGACCCAGTACTTC.

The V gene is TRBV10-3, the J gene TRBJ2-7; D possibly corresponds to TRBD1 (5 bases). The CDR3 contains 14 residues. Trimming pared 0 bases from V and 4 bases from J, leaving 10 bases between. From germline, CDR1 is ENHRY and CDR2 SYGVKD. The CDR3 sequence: CAISESAGPYEQYF. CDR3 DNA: TGTGCCATCAGTGAGTCGGCAGGGCCGTACGAGCAGTACTTC.

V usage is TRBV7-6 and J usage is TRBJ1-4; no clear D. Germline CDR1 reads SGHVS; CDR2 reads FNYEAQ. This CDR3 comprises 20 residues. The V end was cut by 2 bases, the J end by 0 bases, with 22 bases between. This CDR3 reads CASSLYLEAATSATNEKLFF. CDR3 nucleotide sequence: TGTGCCAGCAGCTTATATCTAGAGGCAGCCACGTCGGCAACTAATGAAAAACTGTTTTTT.

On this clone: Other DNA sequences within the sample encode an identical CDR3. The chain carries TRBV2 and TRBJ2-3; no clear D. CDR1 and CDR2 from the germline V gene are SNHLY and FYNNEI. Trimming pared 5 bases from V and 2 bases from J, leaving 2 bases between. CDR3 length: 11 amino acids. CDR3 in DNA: TGTGCCAGCAGTTACACAGATACGCAGTATTTT. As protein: CASSYTDTQYF.

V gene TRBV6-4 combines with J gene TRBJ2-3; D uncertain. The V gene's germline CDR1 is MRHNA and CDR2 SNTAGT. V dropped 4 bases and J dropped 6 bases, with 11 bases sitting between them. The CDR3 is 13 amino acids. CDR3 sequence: CASSASGFDTQYF. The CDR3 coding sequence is TGTGCCAGCAGTGCGTCCGGGTTTGATACGCAGTATTTT.

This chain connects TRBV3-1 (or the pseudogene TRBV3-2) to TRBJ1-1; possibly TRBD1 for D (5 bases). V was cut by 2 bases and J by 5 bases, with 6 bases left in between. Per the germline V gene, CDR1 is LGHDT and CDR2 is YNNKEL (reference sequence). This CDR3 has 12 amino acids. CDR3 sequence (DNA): TGTGCCAGCAGCCAATCAGGGACTGAAGCTTTCTTT. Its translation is CASSQSGTEAFF.

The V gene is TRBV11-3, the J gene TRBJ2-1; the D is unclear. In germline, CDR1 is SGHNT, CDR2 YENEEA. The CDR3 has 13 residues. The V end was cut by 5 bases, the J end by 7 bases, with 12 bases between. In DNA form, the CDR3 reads TGTGCCAGCAGCCAAGATCTAGGTAATGAGCAGTTCTTC. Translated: CASSQDLGNEQFF.

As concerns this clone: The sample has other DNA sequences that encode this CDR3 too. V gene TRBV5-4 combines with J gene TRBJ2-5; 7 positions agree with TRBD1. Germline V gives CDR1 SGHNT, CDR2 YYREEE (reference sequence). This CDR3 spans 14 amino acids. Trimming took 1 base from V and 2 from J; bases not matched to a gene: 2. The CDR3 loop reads CASSLPGQQETQYF. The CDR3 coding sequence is TGTGCCAGCAGCTTGCCGGGACAGCAAGAGACCCAGTACTTC.

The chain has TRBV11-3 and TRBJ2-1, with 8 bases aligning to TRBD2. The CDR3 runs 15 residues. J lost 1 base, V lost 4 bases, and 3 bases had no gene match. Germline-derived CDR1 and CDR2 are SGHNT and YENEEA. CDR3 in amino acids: CASSSRGESYNEQFF. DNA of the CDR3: TGTGCCAGCAGCTCGCGGGGGGAGTCCTACAATGAGCAGTTCTTC.

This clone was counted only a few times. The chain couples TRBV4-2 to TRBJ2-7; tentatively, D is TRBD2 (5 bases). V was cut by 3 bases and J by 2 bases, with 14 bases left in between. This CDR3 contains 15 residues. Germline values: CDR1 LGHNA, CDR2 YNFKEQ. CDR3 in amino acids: CASSQAHGVTYEQYF. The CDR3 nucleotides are TGTGCCAGCAGCCAGGCTCACGGGGTTACCTACGAGCAGTACTTC.

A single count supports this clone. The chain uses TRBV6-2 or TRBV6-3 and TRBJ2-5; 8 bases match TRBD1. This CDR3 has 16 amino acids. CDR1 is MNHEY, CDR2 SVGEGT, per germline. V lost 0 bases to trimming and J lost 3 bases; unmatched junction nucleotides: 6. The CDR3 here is CASSYSPTGDKETQYF. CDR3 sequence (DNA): TGTGCCAGCAGTTACTCCCCGACAGGGGATAAAGAGACCCAGTACTTC.

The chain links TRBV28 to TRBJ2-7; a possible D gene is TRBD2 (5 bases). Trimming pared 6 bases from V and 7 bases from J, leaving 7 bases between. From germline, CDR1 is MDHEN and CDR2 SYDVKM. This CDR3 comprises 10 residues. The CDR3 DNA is TGTGCCAGCAGCCCGGGGGAGCAGTACTTC. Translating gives CASSPGEQYF.